These T cell receptor beta chains were read from a single sample in a study of a mutant IDH1 vaccine in newly diagnosed glioma. For these TCRs, the target antigens are not known. Measured with immunoSEQ multiplex PCR; TCRdb has only the in-frame clones, and not every one. The repertoire consists of about 130,000 clones, with over 75% occurring once and the leading ten covering 4.5% to 7%. The sequences come from PBMCs, collected from a glioma patient whose treatment included an IDH1 peptide vaccine. The receptors come from a man aged 35 to 55 with glioma. Each CDR3 is given with its conserved first and last residue. A D gene is named only where the DNA matches it firmly. Clone size is not always given. Where it is, it says once, few, many or a class for expanded clones.

>TRBD2|TRBJ2-3|TRBV27|NA
TGTGCCAGCAGTTTACTAGCGGGAAGCGCAGATACGCAGTATTTT
CASSLLAGSADTQYF
>TRBD1|TRBJ2-4|TRBV10-2|NA
TGCGCCAGCACTCTGGGACAGGACATTCAGTACTTC
CASTLGQDIQYF
>TRBD1|TRBJ1-2|TRBV7-6|NA
TGTGCCAGCAGCCCGGGGACAGGGCCATCCTATGGCTACACCTTC
CASSPGTGPSYGYTF
>TRBD1|TRBJ1-4|TRBV18|NA
TGTGCCAGCTCAGAATACAGGGGAATTCGGGAAAAACTGTTTTTT
CASSEYRGIREKLFF
>NA|TRBJ1-1|TRBV5-4|NA
TGTGCCGTAGGTGGCAGGGAGAGTGGGTACACTGAAGCTTTCTTT
CAVGGRESGYTEAFF
>TRBD1|TRBJ2-7|TRBV19|NA
TGTGCCAGTATGTGGAGGACAGGGGATTACGAGCAGTACTTC
CASMWRTGDYEQYF
>NA|TRBJ2-7|TRBV27|NA
TGTGCCAGCAGTTTGGGGGGTAACTACGAGCAGTACTTC
CASSLGGNYEQYF
>NA|TRBJ2-2|TRBV27|NA
TGTGCCAGCAGTTTAGAGGGCCCTGCCTTAGAACTGTTTTTT
CASSLEGPALELFF
>NA|TRBJ1-2|TRBV5-8|NA
TGTGCCAGCAGCTTCGGGCCCCATGGCTACACCTTC
CASSFGPHGYTF
>TRBD1|TRBJ2-5|TRBV19|NA
TGTGCCAGTAGTTTACGCAGGGGGCAAGAGACCCAGTACTTC
CASSLRRGQETQYF
>NA|TRBJ1-4|TRBV4-1|NA
TGCGCCAGCAGCCAAGAGATTACAACTAATGAAAAACTGTTTTTT
CASSQEITTNEKLFF
>TRBD2|TRBJ2-3|TRBV10-3|once
TGTGCCTCGGAAAGGGAGGGGACAGATACGCAGTATTTT
CASEREGTDTQYF
>TRBD1|TRBJ1-5|TRBV7-9|NA
TGTGCCAGCAGCTTCGGGACAGGGGCTCAGCCCCAGCATTTT
CASSFGTGAQPQHF
>NA|TRBJ2-2|TRBV29-1|NA
TGCAGCGTTTCGAAGAACACCGGGGAGCTGTTTTTT
CSVSKNTGELFF
>NA|TRBJ1-1|TRBV7-2|few
TGTGCCAGCAGCTCGGGCAGGGGCTGGGGAAACACTGAAGCTTTCTTT
CASSSGRGWGNTEAFF
>TRBD2|TRBJ2-1|TRBV4-2|NA
TGTGCCAGCAGCCCGACGAGCGGGATGGCCTACAATGAGCAGTTCTTC
CASSPTSGMAYNEQFF
>TRBD1|TRBJ1-5|TRBV6-4|medium-sized
TGTGCCAGCAGTAAGTTTCCGGGACAGAATCAGCCCCAGCATTTT
CASSKFPGQNQPQHF
>NA|TRBJ1-5|TRBV6-6|NA
TGTGCCAGCAGTTCCATGCGGGGGGATAGCAATCAGCCCCAGCATTTT
CASSSMRGDSNQPQHF
>NA|TRBJ2-3|TRBV7-9|NA
TGTGCCAGCAGCCTGACTAGTAGTTCAGATACGCAGTATTTT
CASSLTSSSDTQYF
>NA|TRBJ1-1|TRBV5-6|NA
TGTGCCAGCAGCCCGGTTACAGTCGGGTACACTGAAGCTTTCTTT
CASSPVTVGYTEAFF
>TRBD2|TRBJ2-7|TRBV7-8|once
TGTGCCAGCAGCTTAGTGGGAACGGGAGGAGTAGTATACGAGCAGTACTTC
CASSLVGTGGVVYEQYF
>NA|TRBJ2-3|TRBV7-9|few
TGTGCCAGCAGCTTCACAGATACGCAGTATTTT
CASSFTDTQYF
>NA|TRBJ2-1|TRBV28|few
TGTGCCAGCAGTCCGACGCTGGCCTCCTACAATGAGCAGTTCTTC
CASSPTLASYNEQFF
>NA|TRBJ1-2|TRBV18|NA
TGTGCCAGCTCACCACCAGGGGACAACTATGGCTACACCTTC
CASSPPGDNYGYTF
>TRBD1|TRBJ1-2|TRBV18|NA
TGTGCCAGCTCACCACTCCTGACAGGGGCCCCAAGGAATGGCTACACCTTC
CASSPLLTGAPRNGYTF
>NA|TRBJ2-3|TRBV28|NA
TGTGCCAGCAGTTTATATAACAGTCCGTCTAGCACAGATACGCAGTATTTT
CASSLYNSPSSTDTQYF
>NA|TRBJ1-4|TRBV6-6|few
TGTGCCAGCAGTTACGTAGGGGAGGATGAAAAACTGTTTTTT
CASSYVGEDEKLFF
>NA|TRBJ1-2|TRBV9|NA
TGTGCCAGCAGCGGCCCACCCTCAGCTAACTATGGCTACACCTTC
CASSGPPSANYGYTF
>NA|TRBJ2-7|TRBV27|NA
TGTGCCAGCAGTTCCGGACCTTCATTCGCGAGGCAGTACTTC
CASSSGPSFARQYF
>NA|TRBJ1-5|TRBV30|few
TGTGCCTGGAGTGTAGCCCAGGGTAATCAGCCCCAGCATTTT
CAWSVAQGNQPQHF
>NA|TRBJ2-7|TRBV7-9|NA
TGTGCCAGCAGCTTAGTCGGGCAGGTGCTGGAGCAGTACTTC
CASSLVGQVLEQYF
>NA|TRBJ1-4|TRBV7-6|NA
TGTGCCAGCAGCTTAGAAGCGGGAGGGGAAAAACTGTTTTTT
CASSLEAGGEKLFF
>NA|TRBJ2-7|TRBV28|NA
TGTGCCAGCAGTTCACCCCTGGAAGGGCACCCCTACGAGCAGTACTTC
CASSSPLEGHPYEQYF
>TRBD2|TRBJ2-2|TRBV2|NA
TGTGCCAGCAGGCTAGCGGGGGCGAACACCGGGGAGCTGTTTTTT
CASRLAGANTGELFF
>NA|TRBJ2-2|TRBV30|NA
TGTGCCTGGAGGCCCCTGGGCGGGGAGCTGTTTTTT
CAWRPLGGELFF
>NA|TRBJ1-4|TRBV7-9|NA
TGTGCCAGCAGCTTAGGACGAGGGCAAATAGTTAATGAAAAACTGTTTTTT
CASSLGRGQIVNEKLFF
>TRBD1|TRBJ2-5|TRBV28|NA
TGTGCCAGCAATCCCCCTCAGGGGGCTCTGGAGACCCAGTACTTC
CASNPPQGALETQYF
>NA|TRBJ1-4|TRBV6-1|NA
TGTGCCAGCAGTGAAGTGAGGGGAAGTAATGAAAAACTGTTTTTT
CASSEVRGSNEKLFF
>NA|TRBJ2-7|TRBV19|NA
TGTGCCAGTAGTATAGAGGCGGGTTCCTACGAGCAGTACTTC
CASSIEAGSYEQYF
>NA|TRBJ1-5|TRBV23-1|NA
TGCGCCAGCAGGGGGGATGTTAGCAATCAGCCCCAGCATTTT
CASRGDVSNQPQHF
>NA|TRBJ1-2|TRBV7-2|NA
TGTGCCAGCAGCTCTACGATAGGAAAGGATGGCTACACCTTC
CASSSTIGKDGYTF
>NA|TRBJ1-1|TRBV5-5|NA
TGTGCCAGCAGCTTGGCCGATGGGCGGAGTGAAGCTTTCTTT
CASSLADGRSEAFF
>NA|TRBJ1-1|TRBV4-2|NA
TGTGCCAGCAGCCAAGATTGGCGGGGAACGTACACTGAAGCTTTCTTT
CASSQDWRGTYTEAFF
>TRBD1|TRBJ2-1|TRBV7-2|NA
TGTGCCAGCAGCTACCGACCGGGACAGGGGGCGAATGAGCAGTTCTTC
CASSYRPGQGANEQFF
>TRBD2|TRBJ2-3|TRBV4-2|NA
TGTGCCAGCAGCACGGGACTAGCGGACCCCAAGACGCAGTATTTT
CASSTGLADPKTQYF
>NA|TRBJ1-1|TRBV6-5|NA
TGTGCCATCAACGTCGGGGGGAACACTGAAGCTTTCTTT
CAINVGGNTEAFF